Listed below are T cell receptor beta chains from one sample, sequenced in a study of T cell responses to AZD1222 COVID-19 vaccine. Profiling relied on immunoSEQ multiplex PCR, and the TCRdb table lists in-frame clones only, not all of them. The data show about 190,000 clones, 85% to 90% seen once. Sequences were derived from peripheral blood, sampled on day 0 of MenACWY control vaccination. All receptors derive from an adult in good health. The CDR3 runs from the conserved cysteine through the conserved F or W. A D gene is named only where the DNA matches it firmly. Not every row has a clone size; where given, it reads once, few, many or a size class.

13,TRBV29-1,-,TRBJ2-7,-,CSVASNPRGEQYF,TGCAGCGTTGCGTCGAACCCCCGAGGCGAGCAGTACTTC
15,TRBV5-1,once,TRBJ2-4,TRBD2,CASSLGGGEPSIQYF,TGCGCCAGCAGCTTGGGGGGAGGGGAACCGAGCATTCAGTACTTC
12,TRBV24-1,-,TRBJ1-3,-,CATSTEGNTIYF,TGTGCCACCTCGACCGAAGGAAACACCATATATTTT
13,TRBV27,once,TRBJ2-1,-,CASSLRLAGEQFF,TGTGCCAGCAGTTTAAGGCTAGCCGGTGAGCAGTTCTTC
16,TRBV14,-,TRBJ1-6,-,CASSHGGAGLTSPLHF,TGTGCCAGCAGCCACGGGGGAGCGGGACTGACTTCACCCCTCCACTTT
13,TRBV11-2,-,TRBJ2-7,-,CASSLVTGGEQYF,TGTGCCAGCAGCTTAGTTACCGGGGGCGAGCAGTACTTC
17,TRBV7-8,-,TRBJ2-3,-,CASSSTQGGAGADTQYF,TGTGCCAGCAGCTCCACCCAGGGTGGGGCCGGAGCAGATACGCAGTATTTT
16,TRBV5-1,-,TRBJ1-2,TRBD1,CASSPNPGQGNYGYTF,TGCGCCAGCAGCCCAAACCCGGGACAGGGGAACTATGGCTACACCTTC
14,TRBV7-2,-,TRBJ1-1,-,CASSWAGANTEAFF,TGTGCCAGCAGCTGGGCCGGAGCGAACACTGAAGCTTTCTTT
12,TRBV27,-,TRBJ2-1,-,CASSFTASEQFF,TGTGCCAGCAGTTTTACTGCGAGTGAGCAGTTCTTC
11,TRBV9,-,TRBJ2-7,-,CASSLGHEQYF,TGTGCCAGCAGCCTGGGCCACGAGCAGTACTTC
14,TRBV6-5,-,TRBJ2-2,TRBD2,CATSGLANTGELFF,TGTGCCACCTCGGGACTAGCGAACACCGGGGAGCTGTTTTTT
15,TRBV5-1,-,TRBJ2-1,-,CASSFLGQIYNEQFF,TGCGCCAGCAGCTTTCTTGGACAGATCTACAATGAGCAGTTCTTC
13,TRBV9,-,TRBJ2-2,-,CASSGTVTGELFF,TGTGCCAGCAGCGGGACAGTAACTGGGGAGCTGTTTTTT
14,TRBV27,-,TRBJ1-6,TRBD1,CASSAGTVASPLHF,TGTGCCAGCAGTGCCGGGACAGTGGCTTCACCCCTCCACTTT
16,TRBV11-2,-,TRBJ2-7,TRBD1,CASSLDWTGGAYEQYF,TGTGCCAGCAGCTTAGATTGGACAGGGGGGGCGTACGAGCAGTACTTC
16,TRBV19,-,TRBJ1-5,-,CASSKGHGAVYQPQHF,TGTGCCAGTAGTAAGGGACATGGGGCAGTGTATCAGCCCCAGCATTTT
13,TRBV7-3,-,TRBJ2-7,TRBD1,CASSLTGGDEQYF,TGTGCCAGCAGCTTGACAGGGGGTGACGAGCAGTACTTC
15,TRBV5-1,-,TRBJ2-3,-,CASSQRRGFADTQYF,TGCGCCAGCAGCCAGCGGAGGGGCTTCGCAGATACGCAGTATTTT
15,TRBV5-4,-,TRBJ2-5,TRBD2,CASSLDGGGQETQYF,TGTGCCAGCAGCTTGGATGGCGGGGGGCAAGAGACCCAGTACTTC
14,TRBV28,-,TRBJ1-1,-,CATHGGGINTEAFF,TGTGCCACTCACGGGGGGGGGATTAACACTGAAGCTTTCTTT
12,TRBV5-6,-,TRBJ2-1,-,CASSLAYNEQFF,TGTGCCAGCAGCTTGGCATACAATGAGCAGTTCTTC
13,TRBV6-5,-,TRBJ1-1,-,CASSSRPNTEAFF,TGTGCCAGCAGTTCTCGCCCGAACACTGAAGCTTTCTTT
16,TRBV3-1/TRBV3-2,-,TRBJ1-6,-,CASSQLLRAPGFSLHF,TGTGCCAGCAGCCAACTACTACGGGCCCCGGGATTTTCCCTCCACTTT
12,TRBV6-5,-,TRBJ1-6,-,CASSSLGVPLHF,TGTGCCAGCAGCTCCCTCGGGGTACCCCTCCACTTT
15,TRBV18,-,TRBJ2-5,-,CASSLQQGWQETQYF,TGTGCCAGCTCACTCCAACAGGGTTGGCAAGAGACCCAGTACTTC
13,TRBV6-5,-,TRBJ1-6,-,CASGRGVRSPLHF,TGTGCCAGCGGGAGGGGGGTTAGATCACCCCTCCACTTT
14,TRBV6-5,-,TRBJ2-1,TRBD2,CASKRGGVYNEQFF,TGTGCCAGCAAGCGCGGGGGGGTTTACAATGAGCAGTTCTTC
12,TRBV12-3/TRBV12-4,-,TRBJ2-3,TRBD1,CASSRRGTGLGF,TGTGCCAGCAGCCGCCGAGGGACAGGCCTCGGTTTT
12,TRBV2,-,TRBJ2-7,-,CASIGTTYEQYF,TGTGCCAGCATCGGGACAACGTACGAGCAGTACTTC
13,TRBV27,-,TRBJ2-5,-,CASSGRSQETQYF,TGTGCCAGCAGTGGCCGCTCACAAGAGACCCAGTACTTC
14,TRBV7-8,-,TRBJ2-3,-,CASSTLTGTDTQYF,TGTGCCAGCAGCACCTTGACCGGCACAGATACGCAGTATTTT
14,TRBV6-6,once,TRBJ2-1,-,CASSSGLSNTEQFF,TGTGCCAGCAGTTCCGGACTTTCCAACACTGAGCAGTTCTTC
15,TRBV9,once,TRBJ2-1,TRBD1,CASSVGDSSYNEQFF,TGTGCCAGCAGCGTAGGGGACAGCTCCTACAATGAGCAGTTCTTC
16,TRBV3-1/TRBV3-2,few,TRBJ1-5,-,CASSQDPAGENQPQHF,TGTGCCAGCAGCCAAGATCCGGCAGGGGAGAATCAGCCCCAGCATTTT
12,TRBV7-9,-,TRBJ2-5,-,CASRTGSETQYF,TGTGCCAGCAGAACCGGTTCAGAGACCCAGTACTTC
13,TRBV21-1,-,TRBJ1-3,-,CANSRGSGNTIYF,TGTGCCAACTCGAGAGGCTCTGGAAACACCATATATTTT
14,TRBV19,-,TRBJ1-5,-,CASTHGGGYQPQHF,TGTGCCAGTACCCACGGCGGGGGGTATCAGCCCCAGCATTTT
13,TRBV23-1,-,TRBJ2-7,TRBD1,CASTGTVTYEQYF,TGCGCCAGCACAGGGACAGTGACCTACGAGCAGTACTTC
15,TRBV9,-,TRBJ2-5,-,CASSVGVGDQETQYF,TGTGCCAGCAGCGTAGGTGTCGGGGATCAAGAGACCCAGTACTTC
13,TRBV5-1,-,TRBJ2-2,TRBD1,CASSTGDTGELFF,TGCGCCAGCAGTACAGGGGACACCGGGGAGCTGTTTTTT
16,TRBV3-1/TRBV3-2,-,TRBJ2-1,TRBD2,CASKLAGGPGYNEQFF,TGTGCCAGCAAACTAGCGGGAGGGCCAGGGTACAATGAGCAGTTCTTC
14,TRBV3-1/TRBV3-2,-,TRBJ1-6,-,CASSQFGETSPLHF,TGTGCCAGCAGCCAATTCGGGGAAACTTCACCCCTCCACTTT
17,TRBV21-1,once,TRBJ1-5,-,CASSKGKERKGNQPQHF,TGTGCCAGCAGCAAAGGGAAGGAGAGAAAAGGCAATCAGCCCCAGCATTTT
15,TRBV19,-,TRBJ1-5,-,CASSIDLGRNQPQHF,TGTGCCAGTAGTATAGATCTCGGACGCAATCAGCCCCAGCATTTT
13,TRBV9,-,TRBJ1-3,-,CASRGASGNTIYF,TGTGCCAGCAGGGGGGCCTCTGGAAACACCATATATTTT
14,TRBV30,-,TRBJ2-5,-,CAWSVKRIAETQYF,TGTGCCTGGAGTGTTAAACGCATAGCGGAGACCCAGTACTTC
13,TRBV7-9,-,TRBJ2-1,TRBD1,CASSLRGLNEQFF,TGTGCCAGCTCCTTAAGGGGGCTTAATGAGCAGTTCTTC
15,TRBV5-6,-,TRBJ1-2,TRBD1,CASSKGAGTLSGYTF,TGTGCCAGCAGCAAGGGGGCAGGGACCTTAAGTGGCTACACCTTC
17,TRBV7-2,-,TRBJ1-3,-,CASRSRASPFSGNTIYF,TGTGCCAGCAGATCAAGGGCCAGTCCTTTCTCTGGAAACACCATATATTTT
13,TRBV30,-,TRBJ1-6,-,CAWGLGENSPLHF,TGTGCCTGGGGACTGGGGGAGAATTCACCCCTCCACTTT
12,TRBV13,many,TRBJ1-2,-,CASSLGGGGYTF,TGTGCCAGCAGCTTAGGGGGTGGTGGCTACACCTTC
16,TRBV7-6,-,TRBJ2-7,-,CASSLGAGGKLYEQYF,TGTGCCAGCAGCTTAGGGGCGGGTGGGAAGCTATACGAGCAGTACTTC
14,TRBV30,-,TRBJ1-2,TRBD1,CACPTGANFYGYTF,TGTGCCTGCCCAACAGGGGCTAACTTCTATGGCTACACCTTC
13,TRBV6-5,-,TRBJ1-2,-,CASSRAGVYGYTF,TGTGCCAGCAGTAGAGCAGGGGTCTATGGCTACACCTTC